This TCR beta chain was observed in a study of tumor-infiltrating lymphocytes in primary liver carcinoma. As for the study in general: Surgery removed the patients' primary liver carcinoma. Overall study findings and caveats: With p = 0.039, the top-250-clone fraction in tumors significantly exceeded that in blood. Tumor-adjacent and tumor-blood pairs shared less of their repertoires than tumor region pairs shared.

Notes on this clonotype: Its antigen is undetermined.

For blood RNA, unsorted whole blood served as the source, and germline DNA was extracted too. With chronic HBV infection, the patients were also treatment-naive. From 500 to 600 ng of total RNA, TCR beta-specific cDNA was reverse-transcribed using a constant-region primer. Three nested multiplex PCR rounds of slightly modified ARM-PCR generated TCR beta libraries. TCRdb re-derived calls from the multiplex PCR reads in MiXCR, one entry per CDR3 protein. The profile shows about 180,000 distinct CDR3 sequences, over 45% of them singletons. The clonotype originates from a middle-aged man with primary liver carcinoma and hepatitis B virus infection. Sequencing input: peripheral blood.

The CDR3 is CASSSSGNEQFF. CDR3 coding DNA: TGCGCCAGCAGCTCTAGCGGCAATGAGCAGTTCTTC. The rearrangement uses TRBV10-2 and TRBJ2-1; 7 nucleotides match TRBD2. V trimming: 6 bases; J trimming: 6 bases; junction bases outside the gene matches: 2. The germline V gene has CDR1 WSHSY and CDR2 SAAADI. The CDR3 length is 12 residues.